This T cell receptor beta chain stems from a study of naive and memory T cell subsets. Study observations and caveats: Possibly reflecting memory cells re-expressing CD45RA, a few larger clonotypes occurred in naive repertoires, especially CD8. TCR counts from RNA may reflect activation-linked expression changes. In CD4 and CD8 cells, diversity dropped from naive through EMRA.

After CD4 positive bead selection, the CD4-negative fraction gave CD8 T cells. This CDR3 is 12 amino acids long. V lost 0 bases to trimming and J lost 4 bases, with 4 bases between them. Germline V CDR1 and CDR2: LGHDT, YNNKEL (reference sequence). Both TRBC1 and TRBC2 were covered by a beta constant-region primer of two equimolar oligonucleotides. Nested alpha and beta constant-region primers with the SP2 primer drove four PCR rounds on ligated cDNA. TCRdb recomputed calls from the UMI-ligation and nested PCR reads with MiXCR, one row per CDR3 protein. The repertoire holds over 90,000 distinct CDR3 sequences, with approximately 10% as singletons. As for this clonotype: Antigen: not known.

The TCR comes from a human donor in good health. Sequencing was done on a sample of naive CD4+ T cells from blood. This chain uses TRBV3-1 with TRBJ2-7; no clear D. CDR3 sequence reads: CASSQDTYEQYF. CDR3 nucleotides: TGTGCCAGCAGCCAAGATACGTACGAGCAGTACTTC.